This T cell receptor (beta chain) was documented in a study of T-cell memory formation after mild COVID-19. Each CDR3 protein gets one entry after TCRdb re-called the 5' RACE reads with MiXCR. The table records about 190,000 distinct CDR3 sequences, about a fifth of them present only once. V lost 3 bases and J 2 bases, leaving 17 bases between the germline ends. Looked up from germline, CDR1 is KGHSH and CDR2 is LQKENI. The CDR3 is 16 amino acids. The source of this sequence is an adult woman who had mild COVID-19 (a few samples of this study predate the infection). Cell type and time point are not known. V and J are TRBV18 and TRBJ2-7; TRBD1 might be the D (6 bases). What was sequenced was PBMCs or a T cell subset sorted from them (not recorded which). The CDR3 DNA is TGTGCCAGCTCACCGAAGGAGTTGACAGGTGCCTACGAGCAGTACTTC. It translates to CASSPKELTGAYEQYF.